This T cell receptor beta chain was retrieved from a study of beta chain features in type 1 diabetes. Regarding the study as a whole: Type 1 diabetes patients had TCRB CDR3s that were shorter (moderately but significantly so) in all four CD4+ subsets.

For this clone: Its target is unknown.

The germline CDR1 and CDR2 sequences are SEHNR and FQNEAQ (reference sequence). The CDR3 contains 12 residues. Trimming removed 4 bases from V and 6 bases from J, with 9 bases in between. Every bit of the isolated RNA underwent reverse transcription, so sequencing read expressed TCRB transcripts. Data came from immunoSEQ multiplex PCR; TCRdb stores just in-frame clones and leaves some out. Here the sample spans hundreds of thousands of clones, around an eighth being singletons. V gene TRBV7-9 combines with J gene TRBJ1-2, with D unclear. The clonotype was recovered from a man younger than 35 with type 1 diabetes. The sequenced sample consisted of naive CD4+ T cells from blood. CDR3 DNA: TGTGCCAGCAGCTCCAACGCAGATGGCTACACCTTC. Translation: CASSSNADGYTF. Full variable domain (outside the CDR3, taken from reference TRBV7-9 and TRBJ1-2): DTGVSQNPRHKITKRGQNVTFRCDPISEHNRLYWYRQTLGQGPEFLTYFQNEAQLEKSRLLSDRFSAERPKGSFSTLEIQRTEQGDSAMYLCASSSNADGYTFGSGTRLTVV.